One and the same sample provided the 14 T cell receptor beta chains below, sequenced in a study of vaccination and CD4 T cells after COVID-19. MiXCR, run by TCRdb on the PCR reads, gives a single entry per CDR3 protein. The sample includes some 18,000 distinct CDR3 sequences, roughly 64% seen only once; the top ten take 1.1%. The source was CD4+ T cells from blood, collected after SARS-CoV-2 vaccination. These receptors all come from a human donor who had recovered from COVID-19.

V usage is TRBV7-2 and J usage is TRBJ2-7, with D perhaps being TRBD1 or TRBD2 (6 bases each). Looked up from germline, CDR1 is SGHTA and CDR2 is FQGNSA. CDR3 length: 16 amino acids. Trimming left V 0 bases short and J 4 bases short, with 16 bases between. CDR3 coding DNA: TGTGCCAGCAGCTTAGCGCTGGGGGGCGGGCTATACGAGCAGTACTTC. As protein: CASSLALGGGLYEQYF. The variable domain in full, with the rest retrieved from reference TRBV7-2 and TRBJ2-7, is GAGVSQSPSNKVTEKGKDVELRCDPISGHTALYWYRQSLGQGLEFLIYFQGNSAPDKSGLPSDRFSAERTGGSVSTLTIQRTQQEDSAVYLCASSLALGGGLYEQYFGPGTRLTVT.

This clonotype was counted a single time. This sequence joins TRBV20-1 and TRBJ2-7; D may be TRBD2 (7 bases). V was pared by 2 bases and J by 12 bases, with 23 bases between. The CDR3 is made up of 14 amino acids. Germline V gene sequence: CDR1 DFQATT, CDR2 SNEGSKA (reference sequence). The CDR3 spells CSARKPGGGGGLYF. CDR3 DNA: TGCAGTGCTAGAAAGCCCGGTGGGGGAGGGGGTTTGTACTTC.

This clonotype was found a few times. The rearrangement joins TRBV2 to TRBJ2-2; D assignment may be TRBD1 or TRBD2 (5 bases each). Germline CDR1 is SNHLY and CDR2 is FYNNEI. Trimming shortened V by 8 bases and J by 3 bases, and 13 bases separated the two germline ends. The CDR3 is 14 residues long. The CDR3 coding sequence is TGTGCCAGCCTCCTTGTGGGGGACACCGGGGAGCTGTTTTTT. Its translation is CASLLVGDTGELFF.

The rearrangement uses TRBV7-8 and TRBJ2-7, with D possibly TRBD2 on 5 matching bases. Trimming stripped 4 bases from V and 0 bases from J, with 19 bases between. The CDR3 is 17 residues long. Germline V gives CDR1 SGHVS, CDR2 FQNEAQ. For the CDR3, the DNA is TGTGCCAGCAGCTATTCGGGATGGGTGGCGAGCTCCTACGAGCAGTACTTC. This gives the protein CASSYSGWVASSYEQYF.

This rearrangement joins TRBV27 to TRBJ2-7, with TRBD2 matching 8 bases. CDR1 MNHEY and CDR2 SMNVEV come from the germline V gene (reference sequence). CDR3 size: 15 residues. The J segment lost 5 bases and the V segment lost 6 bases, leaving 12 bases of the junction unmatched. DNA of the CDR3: TGTGCCAGCAGCCGAACCTTCGGGAGGGGAAACGAGCAGTACTTC. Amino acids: CASSRTFGRGNEQYF.

For the CDR3, the DNA is TGTGCCAGCAGCCAAGATCTAGCGGGGTGGGATGAGCAGTTCTTC. Its translation: CASSQDLAGWDEQFF. The chain links TRBV14 to TRBJ2-1; 9 bases line up with TRBD2. The CDR3 sequence is 15 residues long. The V gene end was trimmed by 0 bases and the J gene end by 8 bases; junction bases not matched to a gene: 5. Germline CDR1 reads SGHDN; CDR2 reads FVKESK.

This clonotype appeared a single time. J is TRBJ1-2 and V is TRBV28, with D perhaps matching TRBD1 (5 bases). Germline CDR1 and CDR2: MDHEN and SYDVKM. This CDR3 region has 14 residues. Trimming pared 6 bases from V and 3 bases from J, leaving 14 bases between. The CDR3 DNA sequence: TGTGCCAGCAGCGGGACCGGTCTCTACTATGGCTACACCTTC. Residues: CASSGTGLYYGYTF.

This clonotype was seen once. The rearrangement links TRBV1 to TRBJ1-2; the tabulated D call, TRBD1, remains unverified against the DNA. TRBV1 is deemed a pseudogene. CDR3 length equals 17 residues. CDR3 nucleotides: TGCACCAGCAGCCAATATTACCTCGGGACGCCCAACTATGGCTACACCTTC. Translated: CTSSQYYLGTPNYGYTF.

This CDR3 reads CATGESFAGNTIYF. The CDR3 nucleotides are TGTGCCACCGGCGAGAGTTTCGCTGGAAACACCATATATTTT. The chain joins TRBV15 to TRBJ1-3, with no clear D. V lost 8 bases, J lost 2 bases, and 13 bases lay in between. Germline V lookup: CDR1 LNHNV, CDR2 YYDKDF (reference sequence). The CDR3 totals 14 residues.

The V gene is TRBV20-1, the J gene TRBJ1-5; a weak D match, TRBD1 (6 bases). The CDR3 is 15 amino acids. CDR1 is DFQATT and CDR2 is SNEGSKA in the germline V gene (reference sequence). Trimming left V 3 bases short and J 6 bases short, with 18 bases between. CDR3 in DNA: TGCAGTGCTAGGTGGGGGCAGGGGTTGAGTCAGCCCCAGCATTTT. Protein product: CSARWGQGLSQPQHF.

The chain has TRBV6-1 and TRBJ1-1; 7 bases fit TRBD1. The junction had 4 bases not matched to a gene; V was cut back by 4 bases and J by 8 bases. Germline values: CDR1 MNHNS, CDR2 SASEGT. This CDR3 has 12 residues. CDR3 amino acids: CASSVQGTEAFF. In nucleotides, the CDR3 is TGTGCCAGCAGTGTACAGGGGACCGAAGCTTTCTTT.

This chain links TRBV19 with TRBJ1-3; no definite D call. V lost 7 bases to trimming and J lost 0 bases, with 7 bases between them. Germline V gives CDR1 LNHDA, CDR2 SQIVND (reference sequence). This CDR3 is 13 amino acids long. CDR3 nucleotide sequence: TGTGCCAGTAACGACCGCTCTGGAAACACCATATATTTT. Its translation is CASNDRSGNTIYF.

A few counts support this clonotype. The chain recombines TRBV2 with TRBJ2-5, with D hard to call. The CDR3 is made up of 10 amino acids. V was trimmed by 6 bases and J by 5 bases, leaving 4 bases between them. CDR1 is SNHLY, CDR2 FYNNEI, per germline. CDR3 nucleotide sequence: TGTGCCAGCAGGTGGGAGACCCAGTACTTC. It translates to CASRWETQYF. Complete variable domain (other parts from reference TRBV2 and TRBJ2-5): EPEVTQTPSHQVTQMGQEVILRCVPISNHLYFYWYRQILGQKVEFLVSFYNNEISEKSEIFDDQFSVERPDGSNFTLKIRSTKLEDSAMYFCASRWETQYFGPGTRLLVL.

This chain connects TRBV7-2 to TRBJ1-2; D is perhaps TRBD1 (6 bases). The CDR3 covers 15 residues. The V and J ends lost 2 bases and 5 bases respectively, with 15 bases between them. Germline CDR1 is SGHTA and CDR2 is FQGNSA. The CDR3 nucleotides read TGTGCCAGCAGCTTAAGCCTCAGGGGATTATATGGCTACACCTTC. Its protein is CASSLSLRGLYGYTF.